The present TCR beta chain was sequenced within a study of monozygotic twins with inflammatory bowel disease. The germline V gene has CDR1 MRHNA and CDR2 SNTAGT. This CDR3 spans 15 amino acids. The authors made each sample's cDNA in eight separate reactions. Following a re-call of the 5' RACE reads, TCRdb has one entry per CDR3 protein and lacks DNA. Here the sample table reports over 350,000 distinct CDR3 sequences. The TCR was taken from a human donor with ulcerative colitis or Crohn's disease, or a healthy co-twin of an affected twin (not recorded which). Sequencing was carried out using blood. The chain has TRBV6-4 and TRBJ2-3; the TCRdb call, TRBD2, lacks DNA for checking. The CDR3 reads CASSDTGLFTDTQYF.